The entry below describes one TCR beta chain. This clonotype was picked up many times. The antigen this receptor binds is unknown. The record has no base qualities; no much larger clone is one base away. These data are taken from a study of human T cells and chemical hapten exposure (dated by TCRdb to about 2021). Regarding the complete study: The libraries were sequenced as a pool, and the TCR yield per sample differed mostly because of small variations in library volumes within the pool. This study followed changes in the peripheral blood TCR repertoire in vivo during primary and secondary sensitization of alopecia patients to the hapten diphenylcyclopropenone (DPC). For every blood RNA sample, sequencing covered both the TCR alpha and TCR beta chains.

The CDR3 contains 14 residues, cysteine and phenylalanine counted. Only CDR3 DNA is held: 42 bases, read in frame from base 1. The CDR1 and CDR2 encoded by the germline V gene are MNHEY and SVGEGT. At the junction V is shortened by 6 bases and J by 6 bases, with 18 bases in between. Overall study results and their limits: After repeated subsampling, the strength of the expansion versus patch-test correlation and the threshold at which it became significant changed. The number of TCRs above 1 in 1000 frequency did not change with DPC sensitization; there was no evidence of global repertoire structure alterations.

Total RNA was extracted from unfractionated whole blood that had been collected in Tempus Blood RNA tubes. As TCR sequencing controls, roughly 5 healthy volunteers were used, with blood taken at day 0, 2 weeks and 6 weeks. To prepare the library, 5' RACE was applied. TCRdb shows the sequencer as Illumina MiSeq. Library preparation attached unique molecular identifiers to individual cDNA molecules for quantitative, reproducible TCR counting. The authors' pipeline ran thus. The median number of TCRs per sample was roughly 100,000, ranging from about 20,000 to 750,000. The Decombinator software suite was used to annotate V, J and CDR3 in the TCR reads. To make PS versus PT1 abundance plots, every sample was subsampled to the same number of TCRs (28,000). TCRs were defined as expanded if absent before sensitization and observed at least eight times at the 2-week time point. TCRdb reprocessed the public reads (quality trimming at Q25 with fastp, clone calling with MiXCR) and kept in-frame beta chains. A single entry per CDR3 protein holds the most common genes and DNA from its merged rows. TCRdb, not the authors, supplied the V and J calls. Across this sample there are 120,000 to 150,000 distinct CDR3 sequences, with 4.1% seen only once. Roughly 1.4% of the sample belongs to the ten largest clones.

The sequence came from a female donor in good health. The chain couples TRBV6-2 or TRBV6-3 to TRBJ2-7; no D gene call is confident. The CDR3 sequence is CASSRSAERREQYF. The bases are TGTGCCAGCAGCCGGAGCGCGGAGCGCCGCGAGCAGTACTTC.